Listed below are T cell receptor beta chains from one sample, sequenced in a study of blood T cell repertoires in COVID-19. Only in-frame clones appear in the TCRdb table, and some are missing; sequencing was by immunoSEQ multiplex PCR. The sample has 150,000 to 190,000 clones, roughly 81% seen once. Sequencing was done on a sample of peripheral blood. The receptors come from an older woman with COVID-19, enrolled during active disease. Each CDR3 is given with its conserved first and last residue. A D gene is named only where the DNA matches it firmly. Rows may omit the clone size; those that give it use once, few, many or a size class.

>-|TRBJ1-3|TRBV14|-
TGTGCCAGCAGCCAAGGGCAGTACCTTTCCTCTGGAAACACCATATATTTT
CASSQGQYLSSGNTIYF
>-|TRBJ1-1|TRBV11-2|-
TGTGCCAGCAGCCCCACGGCAGGGCACACTGAAGCTTTCTTT
CASSPTAGHTEAFF
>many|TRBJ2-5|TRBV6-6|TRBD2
TGTGCCCACAAGGGGGTAGCGGGAGCCCGGGGGACCCAGTACTTC
CAHKGVAGARGTQYF
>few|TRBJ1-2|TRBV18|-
TGTGCCAGCTCACCACCGGAGGGTAAAGTGGGCCGCTACACCTTC
CASSPPEGKVGRYTF
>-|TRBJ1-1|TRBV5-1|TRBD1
TGCGCCAGCAGCTTGGTGCCAGGGGGCGCGAACACTGAAGCTTTCTTT
CASSLVPGGANTEAFF
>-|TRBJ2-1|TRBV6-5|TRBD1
TGTGCCAGCATGAACAGGGGGCTTCCTTACAATGAGCAGTTCTTC
CASMNRGLPYNEQFF
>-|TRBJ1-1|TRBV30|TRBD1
TGTGCCTGGAACAGGGGCTCAAACACTGAAGCTTTCTTT
CAWNRGSNTEAFF
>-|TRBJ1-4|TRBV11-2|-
TGTGCCAGCAGACACCTCGGTGGAGTGCCTAAAGGTGAAAAACTGTTTTTT
CASRHLGGVPKGEKLFF
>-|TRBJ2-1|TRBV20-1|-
TGCAGTGCTAGTTCGGTTTGGGGGCGCGGCAATGAGCAGTTCTTC
CSASSVWGRGNEQFF
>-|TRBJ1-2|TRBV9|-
TGTGCCAGCAGCGTAGACAGGAGCACTCGAGGCTACACCTTC
CASSVDRSTRGYTF
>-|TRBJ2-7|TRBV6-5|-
TGTGCCAGCAGTACGAAAGGGGGAGTCTACGAGCAGTACTTC
CASSTKGGVYEQYF
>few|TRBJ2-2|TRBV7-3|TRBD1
TGTGCCAGCAGCTACTTTACAGGGGTGGACACCGGGGAGCTGTTTTTT
CASSYFTGVDTGELFF
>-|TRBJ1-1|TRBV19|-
TGTGCCAGTATCTTAGGGAGGGGTCACCAACTTCTGAACACTGAAGCTTTCTTT
CASILGRGHQLLNTEAFF
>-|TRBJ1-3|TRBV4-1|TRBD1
TGCGCCAGCAGCCAAGAACAGGGGCGCATAGGAAACACCATATATTTT
CASSQEQGRIGNTIYF
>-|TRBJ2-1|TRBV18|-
TGTGCCAGCTCACCTAGGAGGGCCGACAATGAGCAGTTCTTC
CASSPRRADNEQFF
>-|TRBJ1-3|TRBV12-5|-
TGTGCTAGTGGTTTGGGAAGGGGGATAGGAAACACCATATATTTT
CASGLGRGIGNTIYF
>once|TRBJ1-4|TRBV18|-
TGTGCCAGCTCACCGGGCAGGGGAAATGAAAAACTGTTTTTT
CASSPGRGNEKLFF
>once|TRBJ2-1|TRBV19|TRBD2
TGTGCCAGTAGTACTAGCGGGCCCTACAATGAGCAGTTCTTC
CASSTSGPYNEQFF
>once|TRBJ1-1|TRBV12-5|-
TGTGCTAGTGGCGGGGGACTTGGCGACACTGAAGCTTTCTTT
CASGGGLGDTEAFF
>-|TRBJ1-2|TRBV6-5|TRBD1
TGTGCCAGCAGCGGGGACAGGGGTAACTATGGCTACACCTTC
CASSGDRGNYGYTF
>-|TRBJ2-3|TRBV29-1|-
TGCAGCGTTGGAAGGGTTAGCGAGACAGATACGCAGTATTTT
CSVGRVSETDTQYF
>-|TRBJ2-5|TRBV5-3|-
TGTGCCAGAAGCTTAGGTACAAGGAGTCGGGAGACCCAGTACTTC
CARSLGTRSRETQYF
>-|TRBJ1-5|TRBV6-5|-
TGTGCCAGCAGTCCTCAGGGGTTGGGCAATCAGCCCCAGCATTTT
CASSPQGLGNQPQHF
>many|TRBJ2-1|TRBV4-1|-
TGCGCCAGCAGCCAAGTTGACATGGGACTGGTTCGGACTGAGCAGTTCTTC
CASSQVDMGLVRTEQFF
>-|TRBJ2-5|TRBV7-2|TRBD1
TGTGCCAGCAGCAGACAGGGGGCGAGTGCTGAGACCCAGTACTTC
CASSRQGASAETQYF
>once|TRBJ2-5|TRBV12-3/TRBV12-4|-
TGTGCCAGCAGTTTAGATAGGAGGGAGACCCAGTACTTC
CASSLDRRETQYF
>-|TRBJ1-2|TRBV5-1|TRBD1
TGCGCCAGCAGCCAGGGAACGGACAGGGGCCGAAAAGGCTACACCTTC
CASSQGTDRGRKGYTF
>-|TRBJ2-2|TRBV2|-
TGTGCCAGCCGTCGGCAGGTAATCGCCGGGGAGCTGTTTTTT
CASRRQVIAGELFF
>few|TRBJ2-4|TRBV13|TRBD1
TGTGCCAGCAGCCTAAATTCCGGGACAGGAAAAAACATTCAGTACTTC
CASSLNSGTGKNIQYF
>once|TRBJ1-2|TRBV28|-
TGTGCCAGCAGTTCGGGGGGGGCGCTGACGGGCTACACCTTC
CASSSGGALTGYTF
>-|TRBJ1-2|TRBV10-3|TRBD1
TGTGCCATCAGCTCACAGGGGTCCTATGGCTACACCTTC
CAISSQGSYGYTF
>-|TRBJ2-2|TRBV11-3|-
TGTGCCAGCAGCTTAACGCGGGGCAACACCGGGGAGCTGTTTTTT
CASSLTRGNTGELFF
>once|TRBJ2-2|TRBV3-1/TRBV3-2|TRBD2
TGTGCCAGCAGGCCTTCGGGAGGCTCTACCGGGGAGCTGTTTTTT
CASRPSGGSTGELFF
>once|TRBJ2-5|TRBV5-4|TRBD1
TGTGCCAGCAGCTTGCCCCCTACGACAGGGGGCAGTGAGACCCAGTACTTC
CASSLPPTTGGSETQYF
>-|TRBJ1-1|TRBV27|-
TGTGCCAGCAGTTTATACAGGGCGAGGGTGAACACTGAAGCTTTCTTT
CASSLYRARVNTEAFF
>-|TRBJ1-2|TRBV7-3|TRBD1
TGTGCCAGCAGCTTAAAGCCAGGGACAGGGATCAACTATGGCTACACCTTC
CASSLKPGTGINYGYTF
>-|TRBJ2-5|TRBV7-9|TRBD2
TGTGCCAGCAGCTTAGGGGGGACTAGCGTACAAGAGACCCAGTACTTC
CASSLGGTSVQETQYF
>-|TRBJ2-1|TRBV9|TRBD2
TGTGCCAGCAGCGCTGTAATAGCGGGAGGGGACGAGCAGTTCTTC
CASSAVIAGGDEQFF
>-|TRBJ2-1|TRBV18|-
TGTGCCAGCTCATCGGAGCCGGCTTACAATGAGCAGTTCTTC
CASSSEPAYNEQFF
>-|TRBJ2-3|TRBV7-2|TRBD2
TGTGCCAGCAGCAGTAGCGGGATCAGCGGATCAGATACGCAGTATTTT
CASSSSGISGSDTQYF
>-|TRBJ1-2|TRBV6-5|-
TGTGCCAGCAGCACACCCTATGGCTACACCTTC
CASSTPYGYTF
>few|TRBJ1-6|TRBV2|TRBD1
TGTGCCAGCTCGCGACAGGGTCGATCACCCCTCCACTTT
CASSRQGRSPLHF